A selection of T cell receptor beta chains follows, all from one sample in a study of breast tumors, draining lymph nodes, adjacent tissues. One entry per CDR3 protein results from TCRdb running MiXCR on the multiplex PCR reads. The table has fewer than 250,000 distinct CDR3 sequences, 32% seen once. The source material was axillary lymph node tissue. The receptors here all came from a female donor with breast cancer. Some clones in this sample may be carry-over from other donors' samples. Each CDR3 is given with its conserved first and last residue. The D gene is left open where the match is weak. Clone size is stated in some rows and not others, as once, few, many or a class when expanded.

TRBV29-1,TRBJ2-3,many,13,TRBD2,TGCAGCGTTGGAGCGGGAGCTACAGATACGCAGTATTTT,CSVGAGATDTQYF
TRBV6-2/TRBV6-3,TRBJ2-1,few,17,TRBD1,TGTGCCAGCAGTCTCCACGCCGGGACAGCCCGAAATAATGAGCAGTTCTTC,CASSLHAGTARNNEQFF
TRBV28,TRBJ1-2,many,15,TRBD1,TGTGCCAGCAGCGGACAGGGGGCGGGGTACTATGGCTACACCTTC,CASSGQGAGYYGYTF
TRBV11-2,TRBJ2-7,many,12,-,TGTGCCAGCAGCTTAGGTCGGTACGAGCAGTACTTC,CASSLGRYEQYF
TRBV28,TRBJ1-5,many,15,TRBD1,TGTGCCAGCAGAAAAGGGACAGGTGAAATCAAGCCCCAGCATTTT,CASRKGTGEIKPQHF
TRBV6-1,TRBJ1-4,-,17,TRBD1,TGTGCCAGCAGTGAAAAGCGAGGGACAGGGGGCTCGAAAAAACTGTTTTTT,CASSEKRGTGGSKKLFF
TRBV7-3,TRBJ2-1,-,15,-,TGTGCCAGCAGCTTATCTCGAGGGACCTACAATGAGCAGTTCTTC,CASSLSRGTYNEQFF
TRBV7-2,TRBJ2-2,many,11,-,TGTGCCAGCAGGGGGTATGTGGAGCTGTTTTTT,CASRGYVELFF
TRBV2,TRBJ1-5,-,16,TRBD1,TGTGCCAGCAGTGAGGGGACAGGGGGACGCAATCAGCCCCAGCATTTT,CASSEGTGGRNQPQHF
TRBV12-3/TRBV12-4,TRBJ2-7,-,14,TRBD2,TGTGCCAGCAGTCTCGGGGGGGTGGTGGGCGAGCAGTACTTC,CASSLGGVVGEQYF
TRBV19,TRBJ2-3,many,13,-,TGTGCCAGTAGTATAAGGGAGGCAGATACGCAGTATTTT,CASSIREADTQYF
TRBV7-9,TRBJ2-1,many,19,TRBD1,TGTGCCAGCAGCTTATATTGGCTTAGTGGGGACAGGGACTACAATGAGCAGTTCTTC,CASSLYWLSGDRDYNEQFF
TRBV9,TRBJ2-7,many,14,-,TGTGCCAGCAGCGTAGCGGTATTCTCCTACGAGCAGTACTTC,CASSVAVFSYEQYF
TRBV27,TRBJ1-2,many,16,-,TGTGCCAGCAGTTCCACCGGCCCCGGACAGAACTATGGCTACACCTTC,CASSSTGPGQNYGYTF
TRBV7-9,TRBJ2-7,-,13,-,TGCGCCAGCAGCACCGCACAGGGAAACGAGCAGTACTTC,CASSTAQGNEQYF
TRBV6-1,TRBJ1-5,many,14,-,TGTGCCAGCCAATCTTCGGGGAGGGGGCAGCCCCAGCATTTT,CASQSSGRGQPQHF
TRBV11-2,TRBJ1-5,many,15,TRBD1,TGTGCCAGCAGCTCAAATTTAACAGGGGCTCAGCCCCAGCATTTT,CASSSNLTGAQPQHF
TRBV20-1,TRBJ2-1,many,15,TRBD2,TGCAGTGCTAGAGGGGGGGTAGCGGGAGTAAGTGAGCAGTTCTTC,CSARGGVAGVSEQFF
TRBV29-1,TRBJ2-3,-,15,TRBD2,TGCAGCGTTGAAGGACTAGCGGATAGCACAGATACGCAGTATTTT,CSVEGLADSTDTQYF
TRBV29-1,TRBJ2-5,many,13,TRBD1,TGCAGCGTCGATAAAGGGGGCCAGGAGACCCAGTACTTC,CSVDKGGQETQYF
TRBV14,TRBJ2-2,many,16,TRBD2,TGTGCCAGCAGCCCCATGGCGGGGGGCGCGTCCGGGGAGCTGTTTTTT,CASSPMAGGASGELFF
TRBV28,TRBJ1-5,many,13,-,TGTGCCAGCTGGGTGGACAGCAATCAGCCCCAGCATTTT,CASWVDSNQPQHF
TRBV19,TRBJ1-2,-,12,-,TGTGCCAGTAAGCCCGGGATCTATGGCTACACCTTC,CASKPGIYGYTF
TRBV28,TRBJ1-2,many,10,-,TGTGCCAGCAAGAGGGGTGGCTACACCTTC,CASKRGGYTF
TRBV7-6,TRBJ2-2,many,13,-,TGTGCCAGCAGCTTACTGGTCACCGGGGAGCTGTTTTTT,CASSLLVTGELFF
TRBV6-5,TRBJ2-5,-,16,TRBD2,TGTGCCAGCATGCGGGAGGCGGGAGGGCCTTCGGAGACCCAGTACTTC,CASMREAGGPSETQYF
TRBV28,TRBJ2-1,-,15,-,TGTGCCAGCACCCAGGAACCAGACCTTTACAATGAGCAGTTCTTC,CASTQEPDLYNEQFF
TRBV9,TRBJ2-5,few,14,-,TGTGCCAGCAGCGCGAGCGGAGCCCAAGAGACCCAGTCCTTC,CASSASGAQETQSF
TRBV6-1,TRBJ2-1,many,14,-,TGTGCCAGCAGTGGCGGCACATCCTACAATGAGCAGTTCTTC,CASSGGTSYNEQFF
TRBV2,TRBJ2-1,-,20,TRBD1,TGTGTCAGCAGGTTCCCCGGGACAGGGCCTACCGGCAATACCTACAATGAGCAGTTCTTC,CVSRFPGTGPTGNTYNEQFF
TRBV2,TRBJ1-6,-,13,-,TGTGCCAGCAGTAGAAGGGGGGTTTCACCCCTCCACTTT,CASSRRGVSPLHF